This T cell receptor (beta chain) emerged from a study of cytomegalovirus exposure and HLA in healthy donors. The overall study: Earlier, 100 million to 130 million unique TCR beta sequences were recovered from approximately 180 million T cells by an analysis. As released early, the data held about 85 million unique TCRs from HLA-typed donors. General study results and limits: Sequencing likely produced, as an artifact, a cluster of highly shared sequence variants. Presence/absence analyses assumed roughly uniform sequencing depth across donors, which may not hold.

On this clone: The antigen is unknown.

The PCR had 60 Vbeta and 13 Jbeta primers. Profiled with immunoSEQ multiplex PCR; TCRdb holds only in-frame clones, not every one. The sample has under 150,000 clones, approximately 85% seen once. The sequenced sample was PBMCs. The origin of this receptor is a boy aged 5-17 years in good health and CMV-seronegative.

The CDR3 nucleotides read TGTGCCAGCAGCTCCCCGACAGGTCAAAACACTGAAGCTTTCTTT. Translated: CASSSPTGQNTEAFF. The V gene is TRBV5-4, the J gene TRBJ1-1; D may be TRBD1 (6 bases). The CDR3 extends over 15 amino acids. Germline V lookup: CDR1 SGHNT, CDR2 YYREEE (reference sequence). V was cut by 3 bases and J by 2 bases, with 14 bases left in between.